The T cell receptor beta chain under discussion was sequenced for a study of T cell responses to AZD1222 COVID-19 vaccine. Findings and limits, study-wide: Reportedly, nearly half the spike-specific TCRs target unmutated variant regions. Across the whole spike, CD4 TCRs peaked at regions 160-218 and 743-854. Receipt of two AZD1222 doses was followed by a rise in Spike-specific TCR breadth and depth.

TCRdb's copy holds only in-frame clones and misses some; the assay was immunoSEQ multiplex PCR. Among about 90,000 clones listed, 85% to 90% were seen once. This clone was seen once. Its antigen is not known. The sequences come from peripheral blood, collected 28 days after the second AZD1222 dose. This clonotype was obtained from an adult who received the AZD1222 COVID-19 vaccine.

CDR3 residues: CASSADREAFGGNEKLFF. The CDR3, as DNA: TGTGCCAGCAGCGCCGACAGGGAGGCCTTTGGGGGTAATGAAAAACTGTTTTTT. The rearrangement uses TRBV9 and TRBJ1-4; TRBD1 matches 7 bases. This CDR3 is built from 18 residues. The trim removed 3 bases at V and 4 bases at J, leaving 15 bases unmatched. The germline V gene has CDR1 SGDLS and CDR2 YYNGEE.